Presented here are 8 T cell receptor beta chains from one specimen sequenced in a study of OX40 agonist ivuxolimab in advanced cancers. TCRdb's copy holds only in-frame clones and misses some; the assay was immunoSEQ multiplex PCR. The sample includes over 75,000 clones, roughly 87% of them seen just once. This specimen consisted of CD4+ or CD8+ T cells sorted from blood, obtained in a trial of the OX40 agonist ivuxolimab. Receptor source: an adult with an advanced solid tumor such as melanoma, head and neck, liver or kidney cancer.

The V and J genes are TRBV7-8 and TRBJ1-4; the match to TRBD1 covers 7 bases. The CDR3 is 14 residues long. Per germline, CDR1 SGHVS and CDR2 FQNEAQ. The V segment lost 5 bases and the J segment 7 bases; nucleotides outside the gene matches: 7. CDR3 amino acids: CASSLRDSSEKLFF. The CDR3 DNA follows: TGTGCCAGCAGCCTCCGGGACAGCTCTGAAAAACTGTTTTTT.

In its sample, this clone was seen a few times. This is likely a read error, given that the CDR3 carries no conserved phenylalanine or tryptophan at its end. It is unclear where the CDR3 begins or ends on the DNA, so no DNA is shown, and the CDR3 is as TCRdb lists it. CDR3 loop: CASSQSNRLLIV. The chain links TRBV4-2 to TRBJ1-2. The CDR3 contains 12 residues when both ends are counted. Germline V gene sequence: CDR1 LGHNA, CDR2 YNFKEQ.

CDR3 protein: CASSLRTGSYEQYF. The CDR3 nucleotides are TGCGCCAGCAGCTTAAGGACTGGATCCTACGAGCAGTACTTC. The chain links TRBV5-1 to TRBJ2-7, with a possible D match to TRBD2 (5 bases). Germline assignment: CDR1 SGHRS and CDR2 YFSETQ. Trimming shortened V by 2 bases and J by 1 base, and 10 bases separated the two germline ends. The CDR3 is 14 residues long.

This clone was observed a single time. This chain uses TRBV29-1 with TRBJ1-4; no clear D gene. This CDR3 is built from 12 residues. The V end was cut by 4 bases, the J end by 6 bases, with 9 bases between. The germline CDR1 and CDR2 sequences are SQVTM and ANQGSEA. The CDR3 DNA sequence: TGCAGCGTTGTGGGGTTTGATGAAAAACTGTTTTTT. Residues: CSVVGFDEKLFF.

CDR3 DNA sequence: TGTGCCAGCAGCCGAGGACTAGCGGGGGCCACCGGGGAGCTGTTTTTT. This encodes CASSRGLAGATGELFF. V usage is TRBV7-3 and J usage is TRBJ2-2; TRBD2 aligns across 13 bases. The V segment lost 5 bases and the J segment 4 bases; nucleotides outside the gene matches: 4. Germline CDR1 reads SGHTA; CDR2 reads FQGTGA. The CDR3 runs 16 residues.

J is TRBJ2-7 and V is TRBV18, with D unclear. This CDR3 has 15 residues. V dropped 0 bases and J dropped 3 bases, with 12 bases sitting between them. Per the germline V gene, CDR1 is KGHSH and CDR2 is LQKENI. CDR3 coding DNA: TGTGCCAGCTCACCACCCGGTCAGGAACTCTACGAGCAGTACTTC. The encoded protein is CASSPPGQELYEQYF.

This chain links TRBV28 with TRBJ2-4; possible D gene TRBD2, 7 bases. V was trimmed by 10 bases and J by 5 bases, leaving 18 bases between them. The CDR3 totals 14 residues. The germline gives CDR1 MDHEN, CDR2 SYDVKM. The CDR3 coding sequence is TGTGCCAATTCAAAAAGGGGGGGACAAAACATTCAGTACTTC. Its translation: CANSKRGGQNIQYF.

The chain recombines TRBV5-1 with TRBJ1-3, with D possibly being TRBD1 (6 bases). V was pared by 3 bases and J by 2 bases, with 15 bases between. Germline lookup yields CDR1 SGHRS and CDR2 YFSETQ. The CDR3 consists of 16 residues. For the CDR3, the DNA is TGCGCCAGCAGCTATTCCTACAGGGCCCCTGGAAACACCATATATTTT. It is translated as CASSYSYRAPGNTIYF.